A selection of T cell receptor beta chains follows, all from one sample in a study of PD-1 blockade in classical Hodgkin lymphoma. The assay was immunoSEQ multiplex PCR, and TCRdb's table has in-frame clones only and misses some. The table has tens of thousands of clones, 85% to 95% seen once. The input for sequencing was peripheral blood mononuclear cells (PBMCs), taken at baseline. These receptors originate from a human donor with classical Hodgkin lymphoma. Each CDR3 is given with its conserved first and last residue. The order of the fields is D gene, J gene, clone size, V gene, CDR3 protein, CDR3 DNA. D genes are given only for firm matches. Size is stated for part of the rows, as once, few or many counts, or as a class when the clone is expanded.

D gene: -
J gene: TRBJ1-2
clone size: -
V gene: TRBV6-1
CDR3 protein: CASSEGWGGNYGYTF
CDR3 DNA: TGTGCCAGCAGTGAAGGATGGGGTGGGAACTATGGCTACACCTTC

D gene: -
J gene: TRBJ1-2
clone size: -
V gene: TRBV13
CDR3 protein: CASSIKAGNYGYTF
CDR3 DNA: TGTGCCAGCAGCATAAAGGCTGGGAACTATGGCTACACCTTC

D gene: -
J gene: TRBJ1-2
clone size: -
V gene: TRBV28
CDR3 protein: CASVTGSNYGYTF
CDR3 DNA: TGTGCCAGCGTTACAGGGTCCAACTATGGCTACACCTTC

D gene: TRBD2
J gene: TRBJ2-7
clone size: once
V gene: TRBV11-2
CDR3 protein: CASSLDREGQQYF
CDR3 DNA: TGTGCCAGCAGCTTAGATAGGGAGGGACAGCAGTACTTC

D gene: -
J gene: TRBJ1-2
clone size: -
V gene: TRBV27
CDR3 protein: CASSPMGPADLNYGYTF
CDR3 DNA: TGTGCCAGCAGTCCTATGGGGCCCGCAGACCTGAACTATGGCTACACCTTC

D gene: TRBD1
J gene: TRBJ2-3
clone size: -
V gene: TRBV28
CDR3 protein: CASSYRDRGTDTQYF
CDR3 DNA: TGTGCCAGCAGCTATCGGGACAGGGGCACAGATACGCAGTATTTT

D gene: TRBD1
J gene: TRBJ2-7
clone size: -
V gene: TRBV9
CDR3 protein: CASSVGQLDEQYF
CDR3 DNA: TGTGCCAGCAGCGTGGGACAGTTAGACGAGCAGTACTTC

D gene: -
J gene: TRBJ2-7
clone size: -
V gene: TRBV28
CDR3 protein: CASLSGIGNYEQYF
CDR3 DNA: TGTGCCAGCCTCTCGGGGATAGGGAACTACGAGCAGTACTTC

D gene: -
J gene: TRBJ2-7
clone size: -
V gene: TRBV27
CDR3 protein: CASSLSYGAGGRYEQYF
CDR3 DNA: TGTGCCAGCAGTTTATCCTACGGGGCAGGGGGGCGGTACGAGCAGTACTTC

D gene: TRBD1
J gene: TRBJ2-5
clone size: -
V gene: TRBV30
CDR3 protein: CAWSATGWETQYF
CDR3 DNA: TGTGCCTGGAGTGCGACAGGGTGGGAGACCCAGTACTTC

D gene: -
J gene: TRBJ2-3
clone size: once
V gene: TRBV11-1
CDR3 protein: CASSVKSARTTNTQYF
CDR3 DNA: TGTGCCAGCAGCGTGAAATCTGCCCGAACCACAAATACGCAGTATTTT

D gene: -
J gene: TRBJ1-2
clone size: -
V gene: TRBV25-1
CDR3 protein: CASTLSGSNYGYTF
CDR3 DNA: TGTGCCAGCACCCTATCGGGATCTAACTATGGCTACACCTTC

D gene: -
J gene: TRBJ2-5
clone size: -
V gene: TRBV30
CDR3 protein: CAWTYGETQYF
CDR3 DNA: TGTGCCTGGACGTACGGAGAGACCCAGTACTTC

D gene: -
J gene: TRBJ2-2
clone size: -
V gene: TRBV6-6
CDR3 protein: CATEDTGELFF
CDR3 DNA: TGTGCCACCGAGGATACCGGGGAGCTGTTTTTT

D gene: TRBD2
J gene: TRBJ2-5
clone size: -
V gene: TRBV7-7
CDR3 protein: CASSLASGVETQYF
CDR3 DNA: TGTGCCAGCAGCTTAGCGAGCGGGGTGGAGACCCAGTACTTC

D gene: TRBD2
J gene: TRBJ2-3
clone size: -
V gene: TRBV4-3
CDR3 protein: CASSQDNTPGLAGEDTQYF
CDR3 DNA: TGCGCCAGCAGCCAAGACAACACCCCGGGACTAGCGGGAGAAGATACGCAGTATTTT

D gene: TRBD1
J gene: TRBJ2-7
clone size: -
V gene: TRBV27
CDR3 protein: CASSPTGNEQYF
CDR3 DNA: TGTGCCAGCAGCCCGACAGGGAACGAGCAGTACTTC

D gene: -
J gene: TRBJ1-2
clone size: -
V gene: TRBV5-1
CDR3 protein: CASSQQGAAYGYTF
CDR3 DNA: TGCGCCAGCAGCCAACAGGGAGCCGCTTATGGCTACACCTTC

D gene: -
J gene: TRBJ2-1
clone size: -
V gene: TRBV11-3
CDR3 protein: CASSPRSGGRNEQFF
CDR3 DNA: TGTGCCAGCAGCCCTCGTAGTGGGGGAAGAAATGAGCAGTTCTTC

D gene: -
J gene: TRBJ1-1
clone size: -
V gene: TRBV7-9
CDR3 protein: CASSSAPGRSMNTEAFF
CDR3 DNA: TGTGCCAGCAGCTCAGCACCAGGGAGAAGCATGAACACTGAAGCTTTCTTT

D gene: -
J gene: TRBJ1-3
clone size: -
V gene: TRBV30
CDR3 protein: CAWLVDGNTIYF
CDR3 DNA: TGTGCCTGGTTGGTTGATGGAAACACCATATATTTT

D gene: TRBD2
J gene: TRBJ2-3
clone size: -
V gene: TRBV7-3
CDR3 protein: CASSLKRGRGPRGSSTDTQYF
CDR3 DNA: TGTGCCAGCAGCCTAAAGCGGGGTCGGGGACCTCGAGGTTCTAGCACAGATACGCAGTATTTT

D gene: -
J gene: TRBJ2-1
clone size: once
V gene: TRBV28
CDR3 protein: CASRRPTYNEQFF
CDR3 DNA: TGTGCCAGCAGGCGACCCACCTACAATGAGCAGTTCTTC

D gene: -
J gene: TRBJ1-2
clone size: -
V gene: TRBV5-1
CDR3 protein: CASSLGDYGYTF
CDR3 DNA: TGCGCCAGCAGCTTGGGGGACTATGGCTACACCTTC

D gene: -
J gene: TRBJ2-7
clone size: -
V gene: TRBV5-1
CDR3 protein: CASSFGAQGASYEQYF
CDR3 DNA: TGCGCCAGCAGCTTCGGTGCGCAGGGAGCTTCCTACGAGCAGTACTTC

D gene: TRBD2
J gene: TRBJ2-2
clone size: -
V gene: TRBV11-3
CDR3 protein: CASSLESSGPGELFF
CDR3 DNA: TGTGCCAGCAGCTTAGAGTCTAGCGGGCCCGGGGAGCTGTTTTTT

D gene: -
J gene: TRBJ1-1
clone size: -
V gene: TRBV30
CDR3 protein: CAWSPRFTEAFF
CDR3 DNA: TGTGCCTGGAGCCCGAGGTTCACTGAAGCTTTCTTT

D gene: -
J gene: TRBJ1-2
clone size: -
V gene: TRBV15
CDR3 protein: CATSRAGLGVSAYGYTF
CDR3 DNA: TGTGCCACCAGCAGAGCGGGTCTGGGGGTTTCGGCCTATGGCTACACCTTC

D gene: TRBD1
J gene: TRBJ2-6
clone size: -
V gene: TRBV15
CDR3 protein: CATSSSRGRQGASGANVLTF
CDR3 DNA: TGTGCCACCAGCAGCTCAAGGGGAAGACAGGGGGCCTCTGGGGCCAACGTCCTGACTTTC

D gene: TRBD2
J gene: TRBJ2-5
clone size: -
V gene: TRBV15
CDR3 protein: CATSRGTRLAGGQETQYF
CDR3 DNA: TGTGCCACCAGCAGAGGTACCCGACTAGCGGGGGGCCAAGAGACCCAGTACTTC

D gene: TRBD1
J gene: TRBJ2-5
clone size: once
V gene: TRBV28
CDR3 protein: CASTPLRTGGPLGTQYF
CDR3 DNA: TGTGCCAGCACCCCCCTCCGGACAGGGGGCCCGTTGGGGACCCAGTACTTC

D gene: -
J gene: TRBJ2-1
clone size: -
V gene: TRBV9
CDR3 protein: CASTHRGGVNNEQFF
CDR3 DNA: TGTGCCAGCACCCACAGGGGCGGGGTAAACAATGAGCAGTTCTTC

D gene: TRBD2
J gene: TRBJ2-5
clone size: -
V gene: TRBV7-9
CDR3 protein: CASSPAGGGETQYF
CDR3 DNA: TGTGCCAGCAGCCCTGCGGGAGGTGGGGAGACCCAGTACTTC

D gene: -
J gene: TRBJ2-1
clone size: -
V gene: TRBV30
CDR3 protein: CARTTVLPDYNEQFF
CDR3 DNA: TGTGCCCGTACCACGGTCCTACCGGACTACAATGAGCAGTTCTTC

D gene: -
J gene: TRBJ1-5
clone size: -
V gene: TRBV5-8
CDR3 protein: CASSLDLGSNQPQHF
CDR3 DNA: TGTGCCAGCAGCCTAGACCTAGGAAGCAATCAGCCCCAGCATTTT

D gene: TRBD1
J gene: TRBJ2-6
clone size: -
V gene: TRBV15
CDR3 protein: CATSGGTGLSGANVLTF
CDR3 DNA: TGTGCCACCAGCGGGGGGACAGGATTATCTGGGGCCAACGTCCTGACTTTC

D gene: -
J gene: TRBJ1-3
clone size: -
V gene: TRBV23-1
CDR3 protein: CASSPLPGGSGNTIYF
CDR3 DNA: TGCGCCAGCAGTCCCTTACCCGGGGGCTCTGGAAACACCATATATTTT

D gene: -
J gene: TRBJ2-3
clone size: -
V gene: TRBV7-3
CDR3 protein: CASSLTYPDTQYF
CDR3 DNA: TGTGCCAGCAGCTTAACTTATCCAGATACGCAGTATTTT

D gene: -
J gene: TRBJ2-7
clone size: -
V gene: TRBV21-1
CDR3 protein: CASTPEGALWYEQYF
CDR3 DNA: TGTGCCAGCACCCCAGAGGGGGCCCTTTGGTACGAGCAGTACTTC

D gene: TRBD1
J gene: TRBJ2-1
clone size: -
V gene: TRBV5-4
CDR3 protein: CASSLWTGSNEQFF
CDR3 DNA: TGTGCCAGCAGCCTGTGGACAGGGAGCAATGAGCAGTTCTTC

D gene: TRBD1
J gene: TRBJ2-7
clone size: -
V gene: TRBV14
CDR3 protein: CASSPTDRGSYEQYF
CDR3 DNA: TGTGCCAGCAGCCCCACCGACAGGGGCTCCTACGAGCAGTACTTC

D gene: TRBD1
J gene: TRBJ1-5
clone size: -
V gene: TRBV10-3
CDR3 protein: CAISEERGHQPQHF
CDR3 DNA: TGTGCCATCAGTGAGGAGAGGGGGCATCAGCCCCAGCATTTT

D gene: -
J gene: TRBJ1-4
clone size: -
V gene: TRBV6-6
CDR3 protein: CASSDRRANEKLFF
CDR3 DNA: TGTGCCAGCAGTGATCGCAGAGCGAATGAAAAACTGTTTTTT

D gene: -
J gene: TRBJ2-7
clone size: -
V gene: TRBV2
CDR3 protein: CASSEPMTGYEQYF
CDR3 DNA: TGTGCCAGCAGTGAACCGATGACAGGATACGAGCAGTACTTC

D gene: -
J gene: TRBJ1-4
clone size: -
V gene: TRBV5-1
CDR3 protein: CASSLGRGEGVLFF
CDR3 DNA: TGCGCCAGCAGCTTGGGACGGGGAGAGGGTGTACTGTTTTTT

D gene: -
J gene: TRBJ2-5
clone size: -
V gene: TRBV5-1
CDR3 protein: CASSLDDQETQYF
CDR3 DNA: TGCGCCAGCAGCTTGGACGATCAAGAGACCCAGTACTTC

D gene: -
J gene: TRBJ1-5
clone size: -
V gene: TRBV6-5
CDR3 protein: CATLAGSGQPQHF
CDR3 DNA: TGTGCCACCCTAGCGGGGTCGGGACAGCCCCAGCATTTT

D gene: -
J gene: TRBJ2-3
clone size: -
V gene: TRBV9
CDR3 protein: CASSVDSYSTDTQYF
CDR3 DNA: TGTGCCAGCAGCGTAGACAGCTATAGCACAGATACGCAGTATTTT

D gene: TRBD2
J gene: TRBJ2-5
clone size: -
V gene: TRBV7-3
CDR3 protein: CASSLVPAGGQETQYF
CDR3 DNA: TGTGCCAGCAGCTTAGTACCAGCGGGGGGGCAAGAGACCCAGTACTTC

D gene: TRBD1
J gene: TRBJ2-7
clone size: -
V gene: TRBV30
CDR3 protein: CAWGRGTYEQYF
CDR3 DNA: TGTGCCTGGGGCAGGGGGACCTACGAGCAGTACTTC

D gene: TRBD1
J gene: TRBJ1-3
clone size: -
V gene: TRBV6-5
CDR3 protein: CASSDPGQGYTIYF
CDR3 DNA: TGTGCCAGCAGCGACCCTGGACAGGGATACACCATATATTTT

D gene: -
J gene: TRBJ2-1
clone size: -
V gene: TRBV2
CDR3 protein: CASSEHRREFYNEQFF
CDR3 DNA: TGTGCCAGCAGTGAACATCGACGGGAGTTCTACAATGAGCAGTTCTTC

D gene: TRBD2
J gene: TRBJ2-3
clone size: -
V gene: TRBV7-2
CDR3 protein: CASSPLGLTGSGGTDTQYF
CDR3 DNA: TGTGCCAGCAGCCCCCTGGGACTAACGGGAAGCGGGGGCACAGATACGCAGTATTTT

D gene: TRBD2
J gene: TRBJ2-1
clone size: once
V gene: TRBV11-2
CDR3 protein: CASSHRGGDSDYNEQFF
CDR3 DNA: TGTGCCAGCAGCCATCGGGGGGGGGACTCCGACTACAATGAGCAGTTCTTC

D gene: -
J gene: TRBJ2-7
clone size: -
V gene: TRBV11-2
CDR3 protein: CASSPPDDSYEQYF
CDR3 DNA: TGTGCCAGCAGCCCACCCGACGACTCCTACGAGCAGTACTTC